The T cell receptor beta chain described here comes from a study of graft-versus-host responses after intestinal transplantation. Study-level background: Transplants given to recipients were multivisceral, liver-intestinal, or isolated intestinal. Overall study results and limits: GvH clones appeared in recipient marrow, some first in ileum or blood. Where graft-donor T cell macrochimerism was present, patients had high graft-versus-host to host-versus-graft clonal ratios in allografts.

CDR3 length: 14 residues. Germline lookup yields CDR1 SEHNR and CDR2 FQNEAQ (reference sequence). V shed 4 bases, J shed 2 bases, and the junction held 4 bases outside the gene matches. Regarding this clone: Antigen: not known.

The table came from immunoSEQ multiplex PCR; TCRdb's copy has only in-frame clones and leaves some out. The sample consists of about 64,000 clones, roughly 90% of them appearing once. The clonotype comes from a human donor who was the organ donor for an intestinal transplant. The V and J genes are TRBV7-9 and TRBJ2-7; 8 bases line up with TRBD2. The specimen comprised unstimulated CD8+ T cells sorted from spleen or lymph node cells, sampled before transplant. The CDR3 bases are TGTGCCAGCAGCTCTAGCGGGTTACCCTACGAGCAGTACTTC. Its protein is CASSSSGLPYEQYF.